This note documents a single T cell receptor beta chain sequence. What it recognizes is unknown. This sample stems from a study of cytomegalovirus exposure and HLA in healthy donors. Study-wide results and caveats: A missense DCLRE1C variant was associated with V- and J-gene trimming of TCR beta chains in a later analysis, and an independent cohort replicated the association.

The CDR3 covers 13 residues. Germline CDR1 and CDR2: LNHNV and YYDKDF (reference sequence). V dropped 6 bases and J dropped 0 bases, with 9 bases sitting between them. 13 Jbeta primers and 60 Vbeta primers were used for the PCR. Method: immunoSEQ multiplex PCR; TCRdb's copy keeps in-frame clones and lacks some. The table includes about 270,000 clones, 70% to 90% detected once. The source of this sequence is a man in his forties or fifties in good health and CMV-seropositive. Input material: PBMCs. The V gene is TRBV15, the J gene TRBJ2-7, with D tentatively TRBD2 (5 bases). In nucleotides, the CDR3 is TGTGCCACCAGAGGCGGGCCCTCCTACGAGCAGTACTTC. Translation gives CATRGGPSYEQYF.